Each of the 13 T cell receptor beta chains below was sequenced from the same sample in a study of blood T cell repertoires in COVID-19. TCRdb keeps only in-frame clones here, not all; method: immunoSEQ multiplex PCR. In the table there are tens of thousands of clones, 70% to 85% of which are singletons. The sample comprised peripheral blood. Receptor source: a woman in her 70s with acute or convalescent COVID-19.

CDR3 in DNA: TGTGCCATCAGCGACCCGGGACTACCTAACACCGGGGAGCTGTTTTTT. It yields the protein CAISDPGLPNTGELFF. The chain links TRBV10-3 to TRBJ2-2, with TRBD2 matching over 7 bases. CDR3 length equals 16 residues. Germline trimming cut 6 bases from V and 2 bases from J; bases unmatched to any gene: 9. Germline V gene sequence: CDR1 ENHRY, CDR2 SYGVKD.

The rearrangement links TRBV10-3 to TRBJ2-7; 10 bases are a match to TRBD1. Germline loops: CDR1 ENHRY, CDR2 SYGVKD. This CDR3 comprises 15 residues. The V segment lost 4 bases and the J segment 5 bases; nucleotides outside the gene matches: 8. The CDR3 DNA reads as TGTGCCATCAGTGGGACCGGGACAGGGGTAGACGAGCAGTACTTC. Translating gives CAISGTGTGVDEQYF.

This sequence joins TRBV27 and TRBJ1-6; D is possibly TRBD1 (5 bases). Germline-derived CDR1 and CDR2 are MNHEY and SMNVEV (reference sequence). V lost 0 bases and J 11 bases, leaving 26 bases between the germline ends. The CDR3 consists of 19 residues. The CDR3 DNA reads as TGTGCCAGCAGTTTATCGATCGGGACGGGGGGTACCTACCCTACACCCCTCCACTTT. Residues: CASSLSIGTGGTYPTPLHF.

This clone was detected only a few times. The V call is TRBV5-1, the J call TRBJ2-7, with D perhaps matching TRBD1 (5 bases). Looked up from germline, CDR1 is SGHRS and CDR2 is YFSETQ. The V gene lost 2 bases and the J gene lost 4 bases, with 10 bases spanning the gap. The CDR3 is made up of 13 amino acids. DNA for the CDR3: TGCGCCAGCAGCTTCGGACAAAAGTACGAGCAGTACTTC. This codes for CASSFGQKYEQYF.

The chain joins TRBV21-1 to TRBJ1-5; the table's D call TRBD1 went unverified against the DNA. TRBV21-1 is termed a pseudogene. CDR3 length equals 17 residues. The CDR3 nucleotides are TGTGCCAGCAGCAAAGTGCCCCCAGGGGACCAACGGCAGCCCCAGCATTTT. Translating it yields CASSKVPPGDQRQPQHF.

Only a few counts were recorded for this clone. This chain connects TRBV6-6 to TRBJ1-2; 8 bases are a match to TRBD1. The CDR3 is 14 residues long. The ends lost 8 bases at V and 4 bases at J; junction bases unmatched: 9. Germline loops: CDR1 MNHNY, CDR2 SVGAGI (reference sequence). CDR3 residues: CASRGQGNTYGYTF. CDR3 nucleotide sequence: TGTGCCAGCCGTGGACAGGGCAATACCTATGGCTACACCTTC.

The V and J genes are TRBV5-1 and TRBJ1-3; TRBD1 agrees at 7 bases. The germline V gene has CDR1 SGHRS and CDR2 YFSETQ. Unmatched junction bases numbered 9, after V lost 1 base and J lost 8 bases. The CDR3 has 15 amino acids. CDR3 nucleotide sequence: TGCGCCAGCAGCTTGCGGGGGACCAGGGGGGACACCATATATTTT. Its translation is CASSLRGTRGDTIYF.

The CDR3 DNA reads as TGTGCCAGTGGACAGGGTATCTCTGGGGCCAACGTCCTGACTTTC. This translates into CASGQGISGANVLTF. The chain recombines TRBV6-5 with TRBJ2-6; 8 positions agree with TRBD1. The trim removed 9 bases at V and 0 bases at J, leaving 4 bases unmatched. Germline CDR1 is MNHEY and CDR2 is SVGAGI. The CDR3 spans 15 residues.

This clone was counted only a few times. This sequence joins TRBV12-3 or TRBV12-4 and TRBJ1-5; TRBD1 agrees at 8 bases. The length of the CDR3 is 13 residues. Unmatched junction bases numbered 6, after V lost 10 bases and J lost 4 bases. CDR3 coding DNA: TGTGCCACCCAGGGACAGGTGAATCAGCCCCAGCATTTT. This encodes CATQGQVNQPQHF.

The CDR3 loop is CASGWGGFLQETQYF. The DNA of the CDR3 is TGTGCCAGCGGCTGGGGGGGGTTCTTACAAGAGACCCAGTACTTC. The rearrangement uses TRBV3-1 (or the pseudogene TRBV3-2) and TRBJ2-5; 7 bases fit TRBD2. Trimming took 8 bases from V and 2 from J; bases not matched to a gene: 11. The CDR3 runs 15 residues. Germline-derived CDR1 and CDR2 are LGHDT and YNNKEL (reference sequence).

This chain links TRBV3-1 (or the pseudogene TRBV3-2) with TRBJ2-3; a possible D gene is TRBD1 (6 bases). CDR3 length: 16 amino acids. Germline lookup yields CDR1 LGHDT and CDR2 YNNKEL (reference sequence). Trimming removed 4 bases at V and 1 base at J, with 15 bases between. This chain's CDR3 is CASSRTWGQGTDTQYF. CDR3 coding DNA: TGTGCCAGCAGCCGCACATGGGGGCAGGGCACAGATACGCAGTATTTT.

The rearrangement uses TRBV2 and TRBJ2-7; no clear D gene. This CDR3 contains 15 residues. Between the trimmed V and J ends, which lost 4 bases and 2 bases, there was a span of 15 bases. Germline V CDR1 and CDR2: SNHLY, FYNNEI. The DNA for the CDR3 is TGTGCCAGCAGTGGACACCTACCCCCTACCTACGAGCAGTACTTC. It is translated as CASSGHLPPTYEQYF.

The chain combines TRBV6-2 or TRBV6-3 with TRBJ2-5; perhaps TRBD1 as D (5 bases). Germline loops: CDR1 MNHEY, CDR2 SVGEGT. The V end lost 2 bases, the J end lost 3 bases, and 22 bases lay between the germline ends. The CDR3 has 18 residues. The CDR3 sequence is CASSYIFGQGFSKETQYF. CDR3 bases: TGTGCCAGCAGTTACATTTTTGGCCAGGGCTTTTCCAAAGAGACCCAGTACTTC.